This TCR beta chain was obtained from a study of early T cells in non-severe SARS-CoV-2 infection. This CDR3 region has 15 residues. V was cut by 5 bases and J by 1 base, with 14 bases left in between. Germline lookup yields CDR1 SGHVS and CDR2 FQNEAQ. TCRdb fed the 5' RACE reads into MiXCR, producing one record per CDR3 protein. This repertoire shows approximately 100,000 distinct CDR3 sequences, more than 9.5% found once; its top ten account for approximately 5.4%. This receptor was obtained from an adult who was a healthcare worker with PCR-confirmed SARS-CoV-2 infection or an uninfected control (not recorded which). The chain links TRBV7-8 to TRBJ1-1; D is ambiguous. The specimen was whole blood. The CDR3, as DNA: TGTGCCAGCAGCCCCTCGGTCCTCCCGAACACTGAAGCTTTCTTT. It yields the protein CASSPSVLPNTEAFF.